This TCR beta chain was captured in a study of blood T cells in healthy people across ages. Per individual sample, total RNA of at least 5 micrograms was extracted. PCR was performed a second time for roughly 7 to 12 cycles using a sample-barcoded 5' primer and a J-beta primer mix. Through a template-switch adaptor with 12 random nucleotides, each cDNA molecule received a tag. TCRdb ran MiXCR on the 5' RACE reads and lists one entry per CDR3 protein. There are approximately 800,000 distinct CDR3 sequences in the sample; 58% occur only once, and about 20% lies in the top ten. The V segment lost 5 bases and the J segment 1 base; nucleotides outside the gene matches: 7. Looked up from germline, CDR1 is SQVTM and CDR2 is ANQGSEA. This CDR3 comprises 16 residues. Study-level points and caveats: Comparison with aged donors showed that long-lived donors had more naive CD4+ cells and higher diversity.

About this clonotype: What it recognizes is unknown.

The chain employs TRBV29-1 and TRBJ2-3, with 12 bases fitting TRBD2. The sequencing sample was made of blood. This clonotype was obtained from a man aged 25-45 years in good health. DNA of the CDR3: TGCAGCGTTCTGGGACTAGCGGGCAGTGGCACAGATACGCAGTATTTT. Protein sequence: CSVLGLAGSGTDTQYF.